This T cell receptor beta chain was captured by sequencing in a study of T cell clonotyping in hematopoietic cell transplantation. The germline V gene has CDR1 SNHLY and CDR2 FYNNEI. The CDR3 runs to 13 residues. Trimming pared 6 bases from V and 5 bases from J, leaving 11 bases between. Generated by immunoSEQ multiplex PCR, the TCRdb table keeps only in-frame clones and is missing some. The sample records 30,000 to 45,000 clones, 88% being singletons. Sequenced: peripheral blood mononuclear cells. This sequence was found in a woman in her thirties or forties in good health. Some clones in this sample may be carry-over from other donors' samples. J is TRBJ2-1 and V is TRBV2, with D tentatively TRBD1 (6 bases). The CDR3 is CASSDGQNNEQFF. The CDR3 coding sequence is TGTGCCAGCAGCGACGGACAGAACAATGAGCAGTTCTTC.